The rows below give T cell receptor beta chains drawn from one sample of a study of T cells after yellow fever vaccination. MiXCR, applied by TCRdb to the 5' RACE reads, yields one record per CDR3 protein. The sample lists about 230,000 distinct CDR3 sequences, roughly 6.3% occurring once. The sample in question was CD4+ T cells sorted from PBMCs, obtained on the day of the yellow fever booster vaccination. These receptors were collected from a young man who received the YFV17D yellow fever vaccine. Each CDR3 is given with its conserved first and last residue. The order of the fields is CDR3 DNA, CDR3 protein, D gene, J gene, V gene, clone size. D genes are given only for firm matches. Rows give clone size only sometimes, using once, few, many, or a class for an expanded clone.

DNA: TGCGCCAGCAGCTTACAGACAGGGAAGAACACTGAAGCTTTCTTT; CDR3: CASSLQTGKNTEAFF; D: TRBD1; J: TRBJ1-1; V: TRBV5-1; size: many
DNA: TGTGCCATCAGGGCTGGGACAGATCCCTACACCGGGGAGCTGTTTTTT; CDR3: CAIRAGTDPYTGELFF; D: TRBD1; J: TRBJ2-2; V: TRBV10-3; size: .
DNA: TGTGCCAGCAGCTTAGCCAAACGGACAGGGATCGGGAACACTGAAGCTTTCTTT; CDR3: CASSLAKRTGIGNTEAFF; D: TRBD1; J: TRBJ1-1; V: TRBV7-6; size: few
DNA: TGTGCCAGCAGTTTTGATCAGCCCCAGCATTTT; CDR3: CASSFDQPQHF; D: .; J: TRBJ1-5; V: TRBV12-3/TRBV12-4; size: many
DNA: TGTGCCAGCAGTTACCAGAGGGGCAGCGGTACCCCCTTC; CDR3: CASSYQRGSGTPF; D: .; J: TRBJ2-7; V: TRBV6-5; size: .
DNA: TGTGCCAGCACCATCGAAGGGGGCAGGAATCAGCCCCAGCATTTT; CDR3: CASTIEGGRNQPQHF; D: TRBD1; J: TRBJ1-5; V: TRBV7-2; size: many
DNA: TGTGCCAGCAGTCTGCTAGCGCCCAATGAGCAGTTCTTC; CDR3: CASSLLAPNEQFF; D: .; J: TRBJ2-1; V: TRBV6-2/TRBV6-3; size: many
DNA: TGTGCCAGCAGCTTTGGAGAGCTAGCAGCATCCTTC; CDR3: CASSFGELAASF; D: .; J: TRBJ2-7; V: TRBV5-4; size: .
DNA: TGTGCCAGCACCCCAACATTCAGAGATAACTATGGCTACACCTTC; CDR3: CASTPTFRDNYGYTF; D: .; J: TRBJ1-2; V: TRBV7-8; size: .
DNA: TGTGCCAGCAGCTCGACAGGGGCGGGCAACTACGAGCAGTACTTC; CDR3: CASSSTGAGNYEQYF; D: TRBD1; J: TRBJ2-7; V: TRBV11-2; size: few
DNA: TGTGCCAGCAAGAGCACAGATACGCAGTATTTT; CDR3: CASKSTDTQYF; D: .; J: TRBJ2-3; V: TRBV6-5; size: many
DNA: TGTGCCAGTAGCGGGAGGCCCTTCTTCACAGATACGCAGTATTTT; CDR3: CASSGRPFFTDTQYF; D: TRBD2; J: TRBJ2-3; V: TRBV19; size: many
DNA: TGCAGTGCTTCATACGTAAGGGGGACTGAAGCTTTCTTT; CDR3: CSASYVRGTEAFF; D: .; J: TRBJ1-1; V: TRBV20-1; size: many
DNA: TGTGCCAGCAGCCCGGACGGGAAATACGAGCAGTACTTC; CDR3: CASSPDGKYEQYF; D: .; J: TRBJ2-7; V: TRBV3-1; size: .
DNA: TGTGCCAGCAGTCTTGACATATGGAACACTGAAGCTTTCTTT; CDR3: CASSLDIWNTEAFF; D: .; J: TRBJ1-1; V: TRBV7-9; size: .
DNA: TGCAGTGCGGAAACAGGGTCCTCTGGGGCCAACGTCCTGACTTTC; CDR3: CSAETGSSGANVLTF; D: .; J: TRBJ2-6; V: TRBV20-1; size: many
DNA: TGCAGTGCTGGGGCCCCGGTGAGGGGAAATTATAACTATGGCTACACCTTC; CDR3: CSAGAPVRGNYNYGYTF; D: .; J: TRBJ1-2; V: TRBV20-1; size: .
DNA: TGTGCCACCAGTGATAGGACAGCATATGGCTACACCTTC; CDR3: CATSDRTAYGYTF; D: .; J: TRBJ1-2; V: TRBV24-1; size: many
DNA: TGTGCCAGCACGACCCGGGGGCGGGAGGCCCACGAGCAGTACTTC; CDR3: CASTTRGREAHEQYF; D: TRBD2; J: TRBJ2-7; V: TRBV6-1; size: .
DNA: TGTGCCAGCCTGGGACAGATGAACACTGAAGCTTTCTTT; CDR3: CASLGQMNTEAFF; D: TRBD1; J: TRBJ1-1; V: TRBV7-6; size: many
DNA: TGTGCCACCAGCAGAGGGGGCGGGACAGAGACCCAGTACTTC; CDR3: CATSRGGGTETQYF; D: .; J: TRBJ2-5; V: TRBV15; size: .
DNA: TGTGCCAGCAGCCTACTAGCGGGAGGTTCGAACACCGGGGAGCTGTTTTTT; CDR3: CASSLLAGGSNTGELFF; D: TRBD2; J: TRBJ2-2; V: TRBV11-2; size: .
DNA: TGTGCCAGCAGCTTAGATGGGGGAACCCAGCATTTT; CDR3: CASSLDGGTQHF; D: .; J: TRBJ1-5; V: TRBV7-9; size: .
DNA: TGTGCCAGCAGCTTCCCCCTAACAGGGAAGGGAAACAATGAGCAGTTCTTC; CDR3: CASSFPLTGKGNNEQFF; D: .; J: TRBJ2-1; V: TRBV7-2; size: many
DNA: TGTGCCAGCAGTGGACTTAGCAGATACAATGAGCAGTTCTTC; CDR3: CASSGLSRYNEQFF; D: .; J: TRBJ2-1; V: TRBV25-1; size: .
DNA: TGTGCCAGCTCACCGAGCTCCTCTGGAAACACCATATATTTT; CDR3: CASSPSSSGNTIYF; D: .; J: TRBJ1-3; V: TRBV18; size: .
DNA: TGTGCCAGCAGCTTAGCCGCGGGGATCGACGAGCAGTACTTC; CDR3: CASSLAAGIDEQYF; D: .; J: TRBJ2-7; V: TRBV7-2; size: few